A selection of T cell receptor beta chains follows, all from one sample in a study of a mutant IDH1 vaccine in newly diagnosed glioma. The data were produced by immunoSEQ multiplex PCR, yet TCRdb's version contains in-frame clones alone and is incomplete. The repertoire has over 55,000 clones, approximately 80% of them found once; the top ten carry about 3.7%. These TCRs are of unknown antigen specificity. Here the sequenced sample was PBMCs, taken from a glioma patient whose treatment included an IDH1 peptide vaccine. Receptors were obtained from a man aged 25-40 years with glioma. CDR3s include the opening cysteine and the closing phenylalanine or tryptophan. Each record gives: D gene, V gene, J gene, clone size, CDR3 DNA, CDR3 protein. The D gene is left open where the match is weak. Size is stated for part of the rows, as once, few or many counts, or as a class when the clone is expanded.

D gene: NA
V gene: TRBV5-1
J gene: TRBJ2-3
clone size: once
CDR3 DNA: TGCGCCAGCAGCTTTGTCGGAGTAGGCACAGATACGCAGTATTTT
CDR3 protein: CASSFVGVGTDTQYF

D gene: NA
V gene: TRBV6-1
J gene: TRBJ2-5
clone size: NA
CDR3 DNA: TGTGCCAGCAGTCTTTACGGGGTGGAGACCCAGTACTTC
CDR3 protein: CASSLYGVETQYF

D gene: TRBD2
V gene: TRBV7-9
J gene: TRBJ2-1
clone size: NA
CDR3 DNA: TGTGCCAGCAGCTTAGGGACTAGAATTAATGAGCAGTTCTTC
CDR3 protein: CASSLGTRINEQFF

D gene: NA
V gene: TRBV6-1
J gene: TRBJ2-1
clone size: once
CDR3 DNA: TGTGCCAGCGTAGATTCTAGCTCCTACAATGAGCAGTTCTTC
CDR3 protein: CASVDSSSYNEQFF

D gene: TRBD1
V gene: TRBV28
J gene: TRBJ1-2
clone size: NA
CDR3 DNA: TGTGCCAGCACCATTTCGACAGGGGGCAGGGGCTATGGCTACACCTTC
CDR3 protein: CASTISTGGRGYGYTF

D gene: NA
V gene: TRBV4-1
J gene: TRBJ1-5
clone size: few
CDR3 DNA: TGCGCCAGCAGCCAAGGGACACTTAGCAATCAGCCCCAGCATTTT
CDR3 protein: CASSQGTLSNQPQHF

D gene: NA
V gene: TRBV5-4
J gene: TRBJ2-2
clone size: NA
CDR3 DNA: TGTGCCAGCAGGCCCCGCGGATCGAACACCGGGGAGCTGTTTTTT
CDR3 protein: CASRPRGSNTGELFF

D gene: TRBD1
V gene: TRBV6-1
J gene: TRBJ1-5
clone size: NA
CDR3 DNA: TGTGCCAGCAGTGACAGGGGGCGAAGCAATCAGCCCCAGCATTTT
CDR3 protein: CASSDRGRSNQPQHF

D gene: NA
V gene: TRBV23-1
J gene: TRBJ1-1
clone size: few
CDR3 DNA: TGCGCCAGCAGTCAAGCCCGTTGGACTGAAGCTTTCTTT
CDR3 protein: CASSQARWTEAFF

D gene: NA
V gene: TRBV4-1
J gene: TRBJ2-1
clone size: once
CDR3 DNA: TGCGCCAGCAGCCAAGTGGGGACATTGCGAAATGAGCAGTTCTTC
CDR3 protein: CASSQVGTLRNEQFF

D gene: NA
V gene: TRBV6-4
J gene: TRBJ1-5
clone size: NA
CDR3 DNA: TGTGCCAGCAGTGAACAGGGTGGAGATCAGCCCCAGCATTTT
CDR3 protein: CASSEQGGDQPQHF

D gene: NA
V gene: TRBV11-2
J gene: TRBJ2-5
clone size: NA
CDR3 DNA: TGTGCCAGCAGCTTAGGGGCGGGGCGTGGGGAGACCCAGTACTTC
CDR3 protein: CASSLGAGRGETQYF

D gene: NA
V gene: TRBV5-5
J gene: TRBJ1-4
clone size: NA
CDR3 DNA: TGTGCCAGCAGCGGAGGGGACGGCCTCGAAAAACTGTTTTTT
CDR3 protein: CASSGGDGLEKLFF

D gene: NA
V gene: TRBV7-2
J gene: TRBJ2-1
clone size: NA
CDR3 DNA: TGTGCCAGCAGCTCGAACCCCTGGACTCCCGCGGACAATGAGCAGTTCTTC
CDR3 protein: CASSSNPWTPADNEQFF

D gene: NA
V gene: TRBV5-8
J gene: TRBJ1-2
clone size: NA
CDR3 DNA: TGTGCCAGCAGCTTGAGGGACATTGGCTACACCTTC
CDR3 protein: CASSLRDIGYTF

D gene: NA
V gene: TRBV7-3
J gene: TRBJ1-1
clone size: NA
CDR3 DNA: TGTGCCAGCAGCTCGTACAACACTGAAGCTTTCTTT
CDR3 protein: CASSSYNTEAFF

D gene: NA
V gene: TRBV19
J gene: TRBJ1-6
clone size: NA
CDR3 DNA: TGTGCCAGTAGTGAGGAGGTGGGTTCACCCCTCCACTTT
CDR3 protein: CASSEEVGSPLHF

D gene: NA
V gene: TRBV5-4
J gene: TRBJ2-5
clone size: NA
CDR3 DNA: TGTGCCAGCAGCTTGGGGTGGCAGGGAGGAGAGACCCAGTACTTC
CDR3 protein: CASSLGWQGGETQYF

D gene: NA
V gene: TRBV6-6
J gene: TRBJ2-1
clone size: once
CDR3 DNA: TGTGCCAGCAGTTCTTGGTCCTACAATGAGCAGTTCTTC
CDR3 protein: CASSSWSYNEQFF

D gene: TRBD2
V gene: TRBV11-1
J gene: TRBJ2-7
clone size: NA
CDR3 DNA: TGTGCCAGCAGCCCAAGCGATACTAGCGGGATCTTAGGAGAGCAGTACTTC
CDR3 protein: CASSPSDTSGILGEQYF

D gene: NA
V gene: TRBV2
J gene: TRBJ2-7
clone size: NA
CDR3 DNA: TGTGCCAGCCGGAGCGGTCCCTCCTACGAGCAGTACTTC
CDR3 protein: CASRSGPSYEQYF

D gene: NA
V gene: TRBV10-3
J gene: TRBJ1-4
clone size: few
CDR3 DNA: TGTGCCATCAGTCCCGGGGAGAGTGAAAAACTGTTTTTT
CDR3 protein: CAISPGESEKLFF

D gene: NA
V gene: TRBV28
J gene: TRBJ2-5
clone size: NA
CDR3 DNA: TGTGCCAGCAGTTTAATCCCTAGCACGGAGACCCAGTACTTC
CDR3 protein: CASSLIPSTETQYF

D gene: NA
V gene: TRBV27
J gene: TRBJ2-5
clone size: NA
CDR3 DNA: TGTGCCAGCAGTTCCGTTCCGGGACAAGAGACCCAGTACTTC
CDR3 protein: CASSSVPGQETQYF

D gene: NA
V gene: TRBV4-2
J gene: TRBJ2-3
clone size: NA
CDR3 DNA: TGTGCCAGCAGCCAATCAGATACGCAGTATTTT
CDR3 protein: CASSQSDTQYF

D gene: TRBD1
V gene: TRBV5-1
J gene: TRBJ2-3
clone size: NA
CDR3 DNA: TGCGCCAGCAGCTTGGGGACAGGGGGCACAGATACGCAGTATTTT
CDR3 protein: CASSLGTGGTDTQYF

D gene: NA
V gene: TRBV9
J gene: TRBJ2-3
clone size: NA
CDR3 DNA: TGTGCCAGCGGTTCGCCCGCCACAGATACGCAGTATTTT
CDR3 protein: CASGSPATDTQYF

D gene: NA
V gene: TRBV5-4
J gene: TRBJ2-3
clone size: NA
CDR3 DNA: TGTGCCAGCAGCTTGGGGGCCACAGATACGCAGTATTTT
CDR3 protein: CASSLGATDTQYF

D gene: TRBD1
V gene: TRBV18
J gene: TRBJ2-7
clone size: NA
CDR3 DNA: TGTGCCAGCTCCACAACCGGGACAGGGGTTTACGAGCAGTACTTC
CDR3 protein: CASSTTGTGVYEQYF

D gene: NA
V gene: TRBV7-9
J gene: TRBJ1-1
clone size: NA
CDR3 DNA: TGTGCCAGCAGCCATCATAGGGAGGGAGCTTTCTTT
CDR3 protein: CASSHHREGAFF

D gene: NA
V gene: TRBV11-3
J gene: TRBJ1-6
clone size: NA
CDR3 DNA: TGTGCCAGCAGCCTCATCAATTCACCCCTCCACTTT
CDR3 protein: CASSLINSPLHF

D gene: NA
V gene: TRBV21-1
J gene: TRBJ1-2
clone size: NA
CDR3 DNA: TGTGCCAGCAGTCCCCGGGGTGGTCAGGAGCATGGCTACACCTTC
CDR3 protein: CASSPRGGQEHGYTF

D gene: TRBD1
V gene: TRBV2
J gene: TRBJ1-4
clone size: NA
CDR3 DNA: TGTGCGCGACGGAGGGGGCCTGGTGAAAAACTGTTTTTT
CDR3 protein: CARRRGPGEKLFF

D gene: TRBD1
V gene: TRBV28
J gene: TRBJ1-2
clone size: NA
CDR3 DNA: TGTGCCAGCAGTGCATCAGGGGGGGACTATGGCTACACCTTC
CDR3 protein: CASSASGGDYGYTF

D gene: TRBD1
V gene: TRBV2
J gene: TRBJ2-1
clone size: NA
CDR3 DNA: TGTGCCAGCAGCGGGGACAGGGGCGAATTTGAGCAGTTCTTC
CDR3 protein: CASSGDRGEFEQFF

D gene: NA
V gene: TRBV7-9
J gene: TRBJ1-4
clone size: NA
CDR3 DNA: TGTGCCAGCAGCTTAAGTGTTAGGGAAAAACTGTTTTTT
CDR3 protein: CASSLSVREKLFF

D gene: NA
V gene: TRBV7-8
J gene: TRBJ2-1
clone size: once
CDR3 DNA: TGTGCCAGCAGCCCCCCTGGAGGGAGCTCCTACAATGAGCAGTTCTTC
CDR3 protein: CASSPPGGSSYNEQFF

D gene: TRBD2
V gene: TRBV5-4
J gene: TRBJ2-5
clone size: few
CDR3 DNA: TGTGCCAGCAGTCGGACTAGCGGGAGTGGTCGAGAGACCCAGTACTTC
CDR3 protein: CASSRTSGSGRETQYF

D gene: NA
V gene: TRBV6-5
J gene: TRBJ2-2
clone size: NA
CDR3 DNA: TGTGCCAGCAGCCGGGGCGATGGAACCGGGGAGCTGTTTTTT
CDR3 protein: CASSRGDGTGELFF

D gene: NA
V gene: TRBV7-3
J gene: TRBJ2-1
clone size: NA
CDR3 DNA: TGTGCCAGCAGCTTAACAGCCGTGCGGGGCTCCTCCTACAATGAGCAGTTCTTC
CDR3 protein: CASSLTAVRGSSYNEQFF

D gene: NA
V gene: TRBV5-1
J gene: TRBJ2-3
clone size: NA
CDR3 DNA: TGCGCCAGCAGCTTGAATACGGGTAGGGCAGATACGCAGTATTTT
CDR3 protein: CASSLNTGRADTQYF

D gene: NA
V gene: TRBV29-1
J gene: TRBJ1-1
clone size: few
CDR3 DNA: TGCAGCGTTGGTGGGGGAAGGACTGAAGCTTTCTTT
CDR3 protein: CSVGGGRTEAFF

D gene: NA
V gene: TRBV28
J gene: TRBJ1-1
clone size: NA
CDR3 DNA: TGTGCCAGCAGTTTAGCGGGGGGGCGCCCCAGGGGTATGAACACTGAAGCTTTCTTT
CDR3 protein: CASSLAGGRPRGMNTEAFF

D gene: NA
V gene: TRBV5-6
J gene: TRBJ2-1
clone size: NA
CDR3 DNA: TGTGCCAGCAGCTTGGGTCTGGCCCCCGGGGAGCAGTTCTTC
CDR3 protein: CASSLGLAPGEQFF

D gene: TRBD1
V gene: TRBV9
J gene: TRBJ1-3
clone size: once
CDR3 DNA: TGTGCCAGCAGCGCCAGACCCCTGGACAGGGATTATCCTGGAAACACCATATATTTT
CDR3 protein: CASSARPLDRDYPGNTIYF

D gene: NA
V gene: TRBV30
J gene: TRBJ1-3
clone size: once
CDR3 DNA: TGTGCCTGGAGTATTATAACAGGAAACACCATATATTTT
CDR3 protein: CAWSIITGNTIYF

D gene: TRBD2
V gene: TRBV6-1
J gene: TRBJ2-1
clone size: NA
CDR3 DNA: TGTGCCAGCGAGCGGGAGGGCCGAAATGAGCAGTTCTTC
CDR3 protein: CASEREGRNEQFF

D gene: TRBD1
V gene: TRBV7-9
J gene: TRBJ1-5
clone size: NA
CDR3 DNA: TGTGCCAGCAGCATGACAGGGGCCAGCAATCAGCCCCAGCATTTT
CDR3 protein: CASSMTGASNQPQHF

D gene: NA
V gene: TRBV18
J gene: TRBJ2-7
clone size: NA
CDR3 DNA: TGTGCCAGCTCCCAAGGACAAGTGGTCGAGCAGTACTTC
CDR3 protein: CASSQGQVVEQYF

D gene: TRBD2
V gene: TRBV11-2
J gene: TRBJ2-1
clone size: NA
CDR3 DNA: TGTGCCAGCAGCCCCGGGGTAGCGGGAGTTAGCTACAATGAGCAGTTCTTC
CDR3 protein: CASSPGVAGVSYNEQFF

D gene: NA
V gene: TRBV28
J gene: TRBJ2-7
clone size: NA
CDR3 DNA: TGTGCCAGCAGTTTCAAGGGGTTCTCCTACGAGCAGTACTTC
CDR3 protein: CASSFKGFSYEQYF

D gene: NA
V gene: TRBV18
J gene: TRBJ1-1
clone size: NA
CDR3 DNA: TGTGCCAGCTCACCACCCAACCTCGCTCGGAGGACTGAAGCTTTCTTT
CDR3 protein: CASSPPNLARRTEAFF

D gene: NA
V gene: TRBV15
J gene: TRBJ1-5
clone size: NA
CDR3 DNA: TGTGCCACCTCAAGGACAGACTATAGCAATCAGCCCCAGCATTTT
CDR3 protein: CATSRTDYSNQPQHF

D gene: TRBD1
V gene: TRBV7-9
J gene: TRBJ1-4
clone size: NA
CDR3 DNA: TGTGCCAGCAGCCCCCGGGGACAGATTGCAACTAATGAAAAACTGTTTTTT
CDR3 protein: CASSPRGQIATNEKLFF

D gene: NA
V gene: TRBV5-1
J gene: TRBJ2-3
clone size: NA
CDR3 DNA: TGCGCCAGCAGTCTCGAAGTAGATACGCAGTATTTT
CDR3 protein: CASSLEVDTQYF

D gene: NA
V gene: TRBV18
J gene: TRBJ1-1
clone size: NA
CDR3 DNA: TGTGCCAGCTCACCCGAAGGTCACAGGATGGGGGAAGCTTTCTTT
CDR3 protein: CASSPEGHRMGEAFF

D gene: TRBD2
V gene: TRBV15
J gene: TRBJ2-1
clone size: NA
CDR3 DNA: TGTGCCACCAGCAGAGATGGCACTAGCGGGAACAATGAGCAGTTCTTC
CDR3 protein: CATSRDGTSGNNEQFF